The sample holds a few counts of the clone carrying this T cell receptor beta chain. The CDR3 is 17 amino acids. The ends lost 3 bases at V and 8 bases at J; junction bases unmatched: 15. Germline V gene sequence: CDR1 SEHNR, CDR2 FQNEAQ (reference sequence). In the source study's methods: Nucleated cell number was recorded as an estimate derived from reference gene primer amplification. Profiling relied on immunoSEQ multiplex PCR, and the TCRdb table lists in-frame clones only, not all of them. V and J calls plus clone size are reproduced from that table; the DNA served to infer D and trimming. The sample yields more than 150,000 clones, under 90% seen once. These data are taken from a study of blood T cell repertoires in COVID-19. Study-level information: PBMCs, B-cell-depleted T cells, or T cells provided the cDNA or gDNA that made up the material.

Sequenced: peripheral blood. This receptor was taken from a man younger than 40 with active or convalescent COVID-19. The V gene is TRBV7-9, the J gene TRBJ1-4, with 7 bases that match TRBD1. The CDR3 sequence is CASSFRQGGVGIEKLFF. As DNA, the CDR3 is TGTGCCAGCAGCTTTCGACAGGGTGGTGTAGGAATAGAAAAACTGTTTTTT.